This passage covers 20 T cell receptor beta chains from one sample sequenced in a study of cytomegalovirus exposure and HLA in healthy donors. Sequenced by immunoSEQ multiplex PCR; TCRdb stores in-frame clones only, minus some. The sample has 150,000 or so clones, 85% to 90% seen once. The sequenced sample consisted of PBMCs. Receptors originate from a human donor in good health.

The chain has TRBV5-1 and TRBJ2-5, with 9 bases aligning to TRBD1. The CDR3 consists of 16 residues. In germline, CDR1 is SGHRS, CDR2 YFSETQ. The V and J ends lost 2 bases and 5 bases, in that order; junction bases with no gene match: 10. The CDR3: CASSFRGQGLMETQYF. The CDR3 nucleotides are TGCGCCAGCAGCTTTCGAGGACAGGGGTTGATGGAGACCCAGTACTTC.

The chain links TRBV7-2 to TRBJ2-6; D might be TRBD1 (5 bases). The germline V and J ends were trimmed by 5 bases and 1 base, with 15 bases remaining between them. The germline V gene encodes CDR1 SGHTA and CDR2 FQGNSA. The CDR3 contains 17 residues. The CDR3 DNA follows: TGTGCCAGCAGCCGGAATCCTGGGGCGTCTGGGGCCAACGTCCTGACTTTC. Encoded protein: CASSRNPGASGANVLTF.

The rearrangement uses TRBV5-3 and TRBJ2-7, with TRBD2 identical over 10 bases. TRBV5-3 is placed among ORFs of uncertain function. V lost 5 bases and J lost 4; bases outside the gene matches: 9. This CDR3 is 15 amino acids long. The CDR3 DNA reads TGTGCCAGAAGTCGGGAGCGGGAGGGCCCATACGAGCAGTACTTC. Translated: CARSREREGPYEQYF.

This chain connects TRBV4-1 to TRBJ2-7; a weak D match, TRBD2 (5 bases). The germline V gene has CDR1 MGHRA and CDR2 YSYEKL. Trimming pared 6 bases from V and 7 bases from J, leaving 13 bases between. This CDR3 is built from 12 residues. Here the CDR3 DNA reads TGCGCCAGCAGAGGTCTAGGCGGGGAGCAGTACTTC. Translation gives CASRGLGGEQYF.

In DNA, the CDR3 is TGTGCCAGCAGCCCTTTAGCGGGTATCAATGAGCAGTTCTTC. Amino acid sequence: CASSPLAGINEQFF. The chain couples TRBV7-3 to TRBJ2-1; TRBD2 matches 7 bases. From germline, CDR1 is SGHTA and CDR2 FQGTGA. Trimming at V came to 5 bases and at J to 6 bases, leaving 7 bases not matched to a gene. The CDR3 totals 14 residues.

This clone was detected only a few times. The chain is built from TRBV9 and TRBJ2-3; TRBD1 matches 9 bases. V was clipped by 4 bases and J by 5 bases; unmatched bases: 11. CDR1 is SGDLS and CDR2 is YYNGEE in the germline V gene. This CDR3 region has 16 residues. The CDR3 reads CASSMSPGTGIDTQYF. The DNA of the CDR3 is TGTGCCAGCAGCATGAGTCCCGGGACAGGGATAGATACGCAGTATTTT.

This sequence joins TRBV7-2 and TRBJ1-3, with D tentatively TRBD1 (5 bases). This CDR3 spans 15 amino acids. Per the germline V gene, CDR1 is SGHTA and CDR2 is FQGNSA. Trimming pared 6 bases from V and 4 bases from J, leaving 16 bases between. For the CDR3, the DNA is TGTGCCAGCAGTGGGGCGGAGTATATAGGAAACACCATATATTTT. Translated, it gives CASSGAEYIGNTIYF.

The rearrangement uses TRBV29-1 and TRBJ1-1; tentative D call: TRBD1 (5 bases). The CDR3 is 13 amino acids. Germline values: CDR1 SQVTM, CDR2 ANQGSEA. Trimming pared 3 bases from V and 4 bases from J, leaving 12 bases between. CDR3 sequence: CSVEGRAATEAFF. Written as DNA, the CDR3 is TGCAGCGTTGAGGGCAGGGCGGCCACTGAAGCTTTCTTT.

This clone was counted a single time. This chain uses TRBV6-1 with TRBJ1-5; 9 nucleotides match TRBD1. CDR3 size: 17 residues. In germline, CDR1 is MNHNS, CDR2 SASEGT. Unmatched junction bases numbered 12, after V lost 4 bases and J lost 5 bases. For the CDR3, the DNA is TGTGCCAGCAGTGCCGGTCCATCACAGGGGGCTCATCAGCCCCAGCATTTT. Protein sequence: CASSAGPSQGAHQPQHF.

This clone was detected only a few times. The chain employs TRBV5-1 and TRBJ1-6, with no clear D. This CDR3 is built from 14 residues. Deletions cut 4 bases from V and 11 bases from J, with 16 bases between. CDR1 and CDR2 (germline): SGHRS, YFSETQ. This CDR3 reads CASSPEAGGTPLHF. The DNA for the CDR3 is TGCGCCAGCAGCCCAGAGGCAGGAGGGACACCCCTCCACTTT. Filled out from reference TRBV5-1 and TRBJ1-6, the complete variable domain reads KAGVTQTPRYLIKTRGQQVTLSCSPISGHRSVSWYQQTPGQGLQFLFEYFSETQRNKGNFPGRFSGRQFSNSRSEMNVSTLELGDSALYLCASSPEAGGTPLHFGNGTRLTVT.

This chain joins TRBV27 and TRBJ2-7; 10 nucleotides match TRBD2. From germline, CDR1 is MNHEY and CDR2 SMNVEV (reference sequence). J lost 4 bases, V lost 2 bases, and 8 bases had no gene match. This CDR3 has 16 residues. The CDR3 loop reads CASSLGLAGANYEQYF. CDR3 nucleotide sequence: TGTGCCAGCAGTTTAGGGCTAGCGGGAGCGAATTACGAGCAGTACTTC.

This chain connects TRBV5-1 to TRBJ2-5, with D perhaps matching TRBD1 (5 bases). The CDR3 consists of 16 residues. V shed 5 bases and J shed 5 bases, with 22 bases lying between them. Germline V gene lookup returns CDR1 SGHRS and CDR2 YFSETQ. The CDR3 here is CASSPWAGRGEETQYF. CDR3 DNA sequence: TGCGCCAGCAGTCCTTGGGCAGGAAGGGGTGAGGAGACCCAGTACTTC.

The V and J genes are TRBV4-1 and TRBJ2-1, with 7 bases matching TRBD1. The V gene's germline CDR1 is MGHRA and CDR2 YSYEKL. V shed 2 bases and J 3 bases; nucleotides not matched to a gene: 13. CDR3 length equals 18 residues. In nucleotides, the CDR3 is TGCGCCAGCAGCCAAATCCTCTTCGGGGACAGCAGCTACAATGAGCAGTTCTTC. Translated, it gives CASSQILFGDSSYNEQFF.

The chain is built from TRBV5-1 and TRBJ1-2; TRBD1 might be the D (5 bases). Germline V gene lookup returns CDR1 SGHRS and CDR2 YFSETQ. V was pared by 4 bases and J by 8 bases, with 18 bases between. The CDR3 is made up of 14 amino acids. CDR3 sequence: CASSVSGTPEGYTF. DNA for the CDR3: TGCGCCAGCAGCGTGTCCGGGACTCCTGAGGGCTACACCTTC.

The J gene is TRBJ1-1, the V gene TRBV5-6, with D possibly TRBD1 on 5 matching bases. Trimming cost V 4 bases and J 3 bases, with 13 bases left between them. This CDR3 contains 14 residues. Looked up from germline, CDR1 is SGHDT and CDR2 is YYEEEE. The CDR3 region is CASSRLDRYTEAFF. DNA of the CDR3: TGTGCCAGCAGCCGTCTAGACAGATACACTGAAGCTTTCTTT.

The chain employs TRBV5-1 and TRBJ2-2; possibly TRBD1 for D (6 bases). Germline lookup yields CDR1 SGHRS and CDR2 YFSETQ. The CDR3 is 17 residues long. V lost 1 base to trimming and J lost 0 bases, with 13 bases between them. In DNA form, the CDR3 reads TGCGCCAGCAGCTTGATCGACAGGTCCGCGAACACCGGGGAGCTGTTTTTT. Translated: CASSLIDRSANTGELFF.

The chain couples TRBV18 to TRBJ1-2, with TRBD1 as a possible D gene (5 bases). CDR3 size: 14 residues. Germline V gene sequence: CDR1 KGHSH, CDR2 LQKENI. Trimming removed 3 bases at V and 2 bases at J, with 10 bases between. Here the CDR3 DNA reads TGTGCCAGCTCACCCCAGGGCCAGAACTATGGCTACACCTTC. Translating it yields CASSPQGQNYGYTF.

Here the CDR3 DNA reads TGTGCCAGCAGCTTAGTGCGGGGTGACACAGATACGCAGTATTTT. Protein: CASSLVRGDTDTQYF. This chain joins TRBV11-2 and TRBJ2-3, with D possibly TRBD2 on 6 matching bases. Germline CDR1 and CDR2: SGHAT and FQNNGV. Trimming removed 1 base from V and 2 bases from J, with 10 bases in between. The CDR3 sequence is 15 residues long. The full variable domain, in which reference TRBV11-2 and TRBJ2-3 provide the parts outside the CDR3, is EAGVAQSPRYKIIEKRQSVAFWCNPISGHATLYWYQQILGQGPKLLIQFQNNGVVDDSQLPKDRFSAERLKGVDSTLKIQPAKLEDSAVYLCASSLVRGDTDTQYFGPGTRLTVL.

The chain uses TRBV7-2 and TRBJ2-1; 7 positions match TRBD2. V lost 1 base, J lost 13 bases, and 10 bases stayed unmatched. Germline V gene lookup returns CDR1 SGHTA and CDR2 FQGNSA. The CDR3 runs to 14 residues. Written as DNA, the CDR3 is TGTGCCAGCAGCTTAGTTGTAGTAGCGGGTAGACAGTTCTTC. Translation: CASSLVVVAGRQFF.

This CDR3 reads CSVSMDGGMDSPLHF. The CDR3 coding sequence is TGCAGCGTTAGCATGGACGGAGGTATGGATTCACCCCTCCACTTT. The chain joins TRBV29-1 to TRBJ1-6; D remains unclear. With 5 bases removed from V and 8 bases from J, the gap between germline ends came to 19 bases. CDR1 and CDR2 from the germline V gene are SQVTM and ANQGSEA. The CDR3 sequence is 15 residues long.